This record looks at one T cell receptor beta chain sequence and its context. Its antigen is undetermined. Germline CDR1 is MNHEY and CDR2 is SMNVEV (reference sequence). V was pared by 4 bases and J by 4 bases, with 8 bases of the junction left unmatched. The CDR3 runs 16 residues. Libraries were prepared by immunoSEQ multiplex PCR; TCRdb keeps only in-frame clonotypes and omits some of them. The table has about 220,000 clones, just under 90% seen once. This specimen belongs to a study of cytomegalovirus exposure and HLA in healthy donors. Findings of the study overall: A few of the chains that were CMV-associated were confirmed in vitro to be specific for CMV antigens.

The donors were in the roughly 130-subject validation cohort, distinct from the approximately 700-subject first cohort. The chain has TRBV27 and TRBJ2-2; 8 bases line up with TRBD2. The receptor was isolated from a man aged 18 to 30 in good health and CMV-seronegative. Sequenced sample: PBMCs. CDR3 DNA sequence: TGTGCCAGCAGTTCCACAGCGGGAGCACTCACCGGGGAGCTGTTTTTT. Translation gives CASSSTAGALTGELFF.